Shown below are 6 T cell receptor beta chains from a single sample sequenced in a study of regulatory T cells in long-lasting Graves disease. The time point: persistent/refractory GD, antithyroid drugs over 5 years with positive TRAb. With RNA extracted from PBMCs as input, the TCR library was made. Arm-PCR with iRepertoire HTBI primers amplified the CDR3 regions for these TCR beta libraries. Each CDR3 protein gets one entry after TCRdb re-called the multiplex PCR reads with MiXCR. The table records under 500,000 distinct CDR3 sequences, less than 25% of them present only once. The sequencing here drew on peripheral blood mononuclear cells (PBMCs), taken when the disease was refractory, from a patient treated with antithyroid drugs. The receptors originated from a female donor with Graves disease.

This chain uses TRBV30 with TRBJ1-5; D gene unclear. The V end lost 2 bases, the J end lost 5 bases, and 10 bases lay between the germline ends. The CDR3 consists of 13 residues. Germline V gene sequence: CDR1 GTSNPN, CDR2 SVGIG (reference sequence). The chain's CDR3 is CAWSKGIHQPQHF. The CDR3 DNA follows: TGTGCCTGGAGTAAAGGGATCCATCAGCCCCAGCATTTT.

This clonotype was seen repeatedly, ten times or more. The chain couples TRBV7-2 to TRBJ2-4, with a possible D match to TRBD1 (5 bases). V gave up 0 bases and J gave up 2 bases, with 5 bases separating them. This CDR3 is 14 amino acids long. In germline, CDR1 is SGHTA, CDR2 FQGNSA. CDR3 sequence reads: CASSLAGPKNIQYF. The CDR3 region has the DNA TGTGCCAGCAGCTTAGCGGGGCCCAAAAACATTCAGTACTTC.

In this sample, this clonotype turned up a few times. The chain employs TRBV6-2 or TRBV6-3 and TRBJ2-7, with D possibly matching TRBD2 (7 bases). CDR1 MNHEY and CDR2 SVGEGT come from the germline V gene. The CDR3 has 19 residues. Trimming shortened V by 5 bases and J by 5 bases, and 31 bases separated the two germline ends. This CDR3 reads CASSRRGPRDRSGGHEQYF. The CDR3 DNA reads as TGTGCCAGCAGTCGGCGGGGGCCACGGGACCGCAGTGGGGGGCACGAGCAGTACTTC.

J is TRBJ1-1 and V is TRBV6-2 or TRBV6-3; D gene uncertain. CDR1 and CDR2 from the germline V gene are MNHEY and SVGEGT. There are 17 residues in the CDR3. The V gene lost 5 bases and the J gene lost 1 base, with 20 bases spanning the gap. The CDR3 bases are TGTGCCAGCAGTCTATTAAACTGGGCCAGGAGGAACACTGAAGCTTTCTTT. Encoded protein: CASSLLNWARRNTEAFF.

The chain employs TRBV9 and TRBJ2-7; a possible D gene is TRBD2 (7 bases). Germline V gene sequence: CDR1 SGDLS, CDR2 YYNGEE. The CDR3 extends over 15 amino acids. Trimming took 3 bases from V and 5 from J, leaving 18 bases between them. The CDR3: CASSAGGGGTNEQYF. CDR3 bases: TGTGCCAGCAGCGCCGGAGGCGGGGGCACCAACGAGCAGTACTTC.

This sequence joins TRBV14 and TRBJ2-1; D may be TRBD2 (6 bases). Germline V gives CDR1 SGHDN, CDR2 FVKESK. The CDR3 totals 14 residues. V was trimmed by 8 bases and J by 6 bases, leaving 17 bases between them. CDR3 in amino acids: CASRNSAEGNEQFF. The CDR3, as DNA: TGTGCCAGCCGGAACTCGGCGGAGGGCAATGAGCAGTTCTTC.